The text below deals with one T cell receptor (beta chain). The record originates from a study of blood T cell repertoires in COVID-19. Across the whole study: Samples representing acute and convalescent COVID-19 were sourced from the United States, Italy and Spain. The cDNA or gDNA used as material had been derived from T cells, B-cell-depleted T cells, or PBMCs.

Original handling: From reference gene primer amplification, estimates of nucleated cell counts were derived. TCRdb's copy holds only in-frame clones and misses some; the assay was immunoSEQ multiplex PCR. The V and J calls and clone size come from that table; D and trimming were worked out from the DNA. In the table there are hundreds of thousands of clones, over 70% of which are singletons. The V gene lost 6 bases and the J gene lost 6 bases, with 11 bases spanning the gap. Germline lookup yields CDR1 DFQATT and CDR2 SNEGSKA (reference sequence). The CDR3 consists of 11 residues. V and J are TRBV20-1 and TRBJ1-1, with D perhaps matching TRBD1 (5 bases). The clonotype comes from a woman in her 40s who had recovered from COVID-19. Specimen: peripheral blood. CDR3 protein: CSAGQQAEAFF. The CDR3 region has the DNA TGCAGTGCCGGGCAACAGGCTGAAGCTTTCTTT.